The 9 T cell receptor beta chains reported below all come from one sample, sequenced in a study of human T cells and chemical hapten exposure. From the RACE reads, TCRdb called clonotypes with MiXCR, one entry per CDR3 protein. In the table there are 95,000 to 150,000 distinct CDR3 sequences, approximately 11% of which are singletons. Time point denoted: patch test 3, about 24 weeks after DPC sensitization. As to treatment: therapeutic diphenylcyclopropenone sensitization with weekly scalp DPC. The sample here was whole blood, taken in connection with sensitization to the hapten diphenylcyclopropenone (DPC). These receptors were taken from a woman aged 45 to 65 with alopecia areata. Some clones in this sample may be carry-over from other donors' samples.

The J gene is TRBJ2-7, the V gene TRBV4-2, with D possibly being TRBD1 or TRBD2 (6 bases each). This CDR3 has 16 amino acids. Deletions cut 0 bases from V and 2 bases from J, with 14 bases between. Per the germline V gene, CDR1 is LGHNA and CDR2 is YNFKEQ. CDR3 protein: CASSQEGGKGAYEQYF. Written as DNA, the CDR3 is TGTGCCAGCAGCCAAGAGGGCGGGAAGGGGGCCTACGAGCAGTACTTC.

This clonotype showed up just a few times. The chain uses TRBV20-1 and TRBJ2-7; D is possibly TRBD2 (5 bases). CDR1 is DFQATT, CDR2 SNEGSKA, per germline (reference sequence). CDR3 length equals 15 residues. With 0 bases removed from V and 3 bases from J, the gap between germline ends came to 15 bases. CDR3 sequence: CSARDLTSEGYEQYF. CDR3 coding DNA: TGCAGTGCTAGAGATTTGACCAGTGAGGGCTACGAGCAGTACTTC.

The V gene is TRBV9, the J gene TRBJ2-5; a possible D gene is TRBD2 (5 bases). CDR3 length: 16 amino acids. V gave up 0 bases and J gave up 5 bases, with 17 bases separating them. The germline V gene has CDR1 SGDLS and CDR2 YYNGEE. This chain's CDR3 is CASSVALDSLAETQYF. CDR3 DNA: TGTGCCAGCAGCGTAGCTTTGGACTCCCTTGCGGAGACCCAGTACTTC.

In this sample, this clonotype turned up a few times. The chain uses TRBV7-2 and TRBJ1-5; 7 positions agree with TRBD1. The CDR3 length is 20 residues. Germline CDR1 is SGHTA and CDR2 is FQGNSA. V gave up 2 bases and J gave up 0 bases; unmatched junction bases: 16. CDR3 sequence reads: CASSLSDPSQGPYSNQPQHF. The DNA of the CDR3 is TGTGCCAGCAGCTTATCGGACCCCTCACAGGGGCCTTATAGCAATCAGCCCCAGCATTTT.

The chain uses TRBV3-1 and TRBJ2-2, with 7 bases lining up with TRBD2. The CDR3 loop spans 15 amino acids. The V gene end was trimmed by 3 bases and the J gene end by 5 bases; junction bases not matched to a gene: 6. Germline V lookup: CDR1 LGHDT, CDR2 YNNKEL (reference sequence). As DNA, the CDR3 is TGTGCCAGCAGCCACGCGGGGGAGGAGACCGGGGAGCTGTTTTTT. It translates to CASSHAGEETGELFF.

This clonotype has at least ten counts. The V call is TRBV18, the J call TRBJ2-1; no firm D call. Germline-derived CDR1 and CDR2 are KGHSH and LQKENI. V shed 0 bases and J shed 0 bases, with 6 bases lying between them. There are 15 residues in the CDR3. The CDR3 reads CASSPPLSSYNEQFF. The CDR3 nucleotides are TGTGCCAGCTCACCACCTTTAAGCTCCTACAATGAGCAGTTCTTC.

This clonotype occurred many times. The chain combines TRBV6-5 with TRBJ2-7; maybe TRBD2 (5 bases). The germline CDR1 and CDR2 sequences are MNHEY and SVGAGI. V lost 5 bases and J lost 2, with 10 bases in between. There are 13 residues in the CDR3. The CDR3 DNA reads as TGTGCCAGCAGTCCCCGGGAAGCCTACGAGCAGTACTTC. Amino acids: CASSPREAYEQYF.

This chain uses TRBV20-1 with TRBJ2-3, with TRBD2 matching over 12 bases. CDR3 length: 14 amino acids. The germline V gene has CDR1 DFQATT and CDR2 SNEGSKA (reference sequence). V lost 6 bases, J lost 3 bases, and 4 bases stayed unmatched. CDR3: CSAETSGGTDTQYF. The CDR3 bases are TGCAGTGCAGAGACTAGCGGGGGAACAGATACGCAGTATTTT.

Only a few counts were recorded for this clonotype. The J gene is TRBJ2-1, the V gene TRBV9, with 9 bases lining up with TRBD2. Germline loops: CDR1 SGDLS, CDR2 YYNGEE. The CDR3 is 16 amino acids. J gave up 1 base and V 3 bases, and 5 bases lay outside the gene matches. For the CDR3, the DNA is TGTGCCAGCAGCGGAACGGGACTAGCATCCTACAATGAGCAGTTCTTC. The encoded protein is CASSGTGLASYNEQFF.